Described below is a single T cell receptor (beta chain) sequence and its context. Germline is not matched at one junction end, which may reflect a read error. Libraries were prepared by immunoSEQ multiplex PCR; TCRdb keeps only in-frame clonotypes and omits some of them. Altogether more than 30,000 clones are present, approximately 90% being singletons, with the ten largest covering approximately 3.8%. This sample stems from a study of T cells in localized non-small cell lung cancer. The CDR3 totals 13 residues. The V gene's germline CDR1 is MNHEY and CDR2 SVGAGI. The receptor's source is a male donor older than 55 with stage III lung adenocarcinoma. This chain uses TRBV6-5 with TRBJ1-5; D ambiguous. This sample comprised peripheral blood, obtained before any cancer treatment. The CDR3 loop reads CVSSYGLNQPQHF. CDR3 DNA sequence: TGTGTCAGCAGTTACGGGTTAAATCAGCCCCAGCATTTT.